The source of this T cell receptor beta chain is a study of T cells in narcolepsy. Study-level findings and limits: Autoreactive HCRT-specific and TRIB2-specific clonotypes were marked in same-patient CSF-versus-blood CD4+ comparisons.

Only one count was recorded for this clone. Its antigen is unknown. Method: immunoSEQ multiplex PCR; TCRdb's copy keeps in-frame clones and lacks some. The sample lists 32,000 or so clones, approximately 80% seen once, with around 1% in the top ten. V dropped 3 bases and J dropped 8 bases, with 8 bases sitting between them. This CDR3 spans 12 amino acids. Germline V CDR1 and CDR2: SGHDT, YYEEEE. The chain uses TRBV5-6 and TRBJ2-2; no clear D gene. Sequenced material: CD45RA- memory CD4+ T cells from PBMCs. This clonotype was obtained from a human donor with narcolepsy. The chain's CDR3 is CASSYALGELFF. As DNA, the CDR3 is TGTGCCAGCAGCTATGCCTTGGGGGAGCTGTTTTTT.